This T cell receptor (beta chain) was identified in a study of T cell responses to AZD1222 COVID-19 vaccine. In the study overall: Analyses pooled second doses at about 4 or about 12 weeks. Study-wide points: Researchers took repertoire samples only after the peak T cell response had come. Donors were mostly white British, more females; clonal diversity possibly underestimated. Baseline testing showed seropositivity in only 6 or 7 AZD1222 recipients.

About this clone itself: As yet, its antigen is unknown.

Produced via immunoSEQ multiplex PCR; TCRdb's table is partial and in-frame only. The table records roughly 60,000 clones, about 90% of them present only once. The germline V gene has CDR1 SEHNR and CDR2 FQNEAQ (reference sequence). Trimming took 8 bases from V and 8 from J, leaving 24 bases between them. The CDR3 consists of 15 residues. The rearrangement uses TRBV7-9 and TRBJ1-2; the D gene is possibly TRBD1 (5 bases). The source material was peripheral blood, sampled on day 0 of AZD1222 vaccination. The receptor was derived from an adult in good health. DNA for the CDR3: TGTGCCAGCGGTGGGGCGGGGAATGCAATATTCGGCTACACCTTC. Its translation is CASGGAGNAIFGYTF.